The 20 T cell receptor beta chains below all came from one sample that was sequenced in a study of resident and recirculating memory T cells in vitiligo (dated by TCRdb to 2016 to 2019). Library preparation was by the immunoSEQ multiplex PCR assay. TCRdb stores this immuneACCESS table with in-frame sequences only. Part of the clones is absent; in the studies checked, under half of the shortfall reflects unresolved V genes, and no reason is known for the rest. The sample table holds approximately 69,000 clones, of which about nine tenths were seen once. Over 4.5% of the sample rests with the top ten. Sequencing input: blood. These receptors were taken from a male donor with vitiligo.

This chain connects TRBV27 to TRBJ1-4; TRBD1 might be the D (5 bases). Trimming left V 5 bases short and J 8 bases short, with 15 bases between. In germline, CDR1 is MNHEY, CDR2 SMNVEV (reference sequence). This CDR3 region has 14 residues. The CDR3 nucleotides read TGTGCCAGCAGTCCCTTGACAGTGCGCGAAAAACTGTTTTTT. Translation gives CASSPLTVREKLFF.

The V call is TRBV2, the J call TRBJ2-7; D is perhaps TRBD1 (6 bases). Germline lookup yields CDR1 SNHLY and CDR2 FYNNEI. V gave up 6 bases and J gave up 3 bases, with 15 bases separating them. The CDR3 loop spans 14 amino acids. The CDR3 loop is CASSVEQGNYEQYF. The CDR3 DNA reads as TGTGCCAGCAGCGTTGAGCAGGGGAACTACGAGCAGTACTTC.

This chain uses TRBV7-9 with TRBJ2-1; 7 nucleotides match TRBD1. J gave up 5 bases and V 2 bases, and 9 bases lay outside the gene matches. This CDR3 is 16 amino acids long. Germline V lookup: CDR1 SEHNR, CDR2 FQNEAQ (reference sequence). The CDR3 DNA sequence: TGTGCCAGCAGCTTACGGGACAGCAAAAGAAACAATGAGCAGTTCTTC. Protein product: CASSLRDSKRNNEQFF.

The chain combines TRBV5-1 with TRBJ2-7; D possibly corresponds to TRBD1 (5 bases). Germline V gene lookup returns CDR1 SGHRS and CDR2 YFSETQ. V was clipped by 5 bases and J by 3 bases, with 12 bases between them. The CDR3 extends over 13 amino acids. CDR3 sequence reads: CASRRQGGYEQYF. DNA of the CDR3: TGCGCCAGCAGGCGGCAGGGTGGCTACGAGCAGTACTTC.

This clone was counted a few times. J is TRBJ1-1 and V is TRBV27, with D unclear. The CDR3 is 14 amino acids. V lost 7 bases, J lost 5 bases, and 17 bases lay in between. Germline V gives CDR1 MNHEY, CDR2 SMNVEV (reference sequence). CDR3 nucleotide sequence: TGTGCCAGCAAGAGGCCAGAGACGGGGACTGAAGCTTTCTTT. This encodes CASKRPETGTEAFF.

This clone was picked up a small number of times. The rearrangement joins TRBV29-1 to TRBJ1-1, with TRBD1 matching 7 bases. The germline CDR1 and CDR2 sequences are SQVTM and ANQGSEA. The CDR3 extends over 13 amino acids. V shed 6 bases, J shed 0 bases, and the junction held 4 bases outside the gene matches. The CDR3 reads CSVRTGMNTEAFF. The DNA of the CDR3 is TGCAGCGTCAGGACAGGCATGAACACTGAAGCTTTCTTT.

The chain uses TRBV9 and TRBJ2-5; 9 nucleotides align to TRBD2. The V gene end was trimmed by 0 bases and the J gene end by 1 base; junction bases not matched to a gene: 4. The CDR3 is made up of 16 amino acids. Germline assignment: CDR1 SGDLS and CDR2 YYNGEE. In DNA form, the CDR3 reads TGTGCCAGCAGCGTAGGTAGCGGGGGTTTCCAAGAGACCCAGTACTTC. Amino acid sequence: CASSVGSGGFQETQYF. Supplemented by reference TRBV9 and TRBJ2-5, the full variable domain reads DSGVTQTPKHLITATGQRVTLRCSPRSGDLSVYWYQQSLDQGLQFLIQYYNGEERAKGNILERFSAQQFPDLHSELNLSSLELGDSALYFCASSVGSGGFQETQYFGPGTRLLVL.

The J gene is TRBJ2-7, the V gene TRBV19; a possible D gene is TRBD2 (5 bases). The CDR3 is 13 amino acids. V lost 3 bases and J lost 6, with 12 bases in between. CDR1 is LNHDA and CDR2 is SQIVND in the germline V gene (reference sequence). CDR3 in amino acids: CASSISSRGEQYF. In DNA form, the CDR3 reads TGTGCCAGTAGTATTTCTAGCCGGGGCGAGCAGTACTTC.

V is TRBV6-6 and J is TRBJ1-1; 8 bases match TRBD1. The CDR3 runs 16 residues. V lost 1 base, J lost 1 base, and 5 bases stayed unmatched. CDR1 is MNHNY, CDR2 SVGAGI, per germline (reference sequence). This CDR3 is CASSYYQGARNTEAFF. CDR3 DNA sequence: TGTGCCAGCAGTTACTATCAGGGGGCGCGGAACACTGAAGCTTTCTTT.

The chain carries TRBV27 and TRBJ2-5, with a possible D match to TRBD1 (5 bases). The J call may not be correct, given that the DNA end is closer to TRBJ2-7. This CDR3 spans 14 amino acids. Germline assignment: CDR1 MNHEY and CDR2 SMNVEV (reference sequence). CDR3 nucleotides: TGTGCCAGCAGGCCGTCCCGACAGACCTACGAGCAGTACTTC. Its protein product is CASRPSRQTYEQYF.

V gene TRBV7-2 combines with J gene TRBJ1-2, with 7 bases identical to TRBD1. Per germline, CDR1 SGHTA and CDR2 FQGNSA. The CDR3 is made up of 14 amino acids. Trimming at V came to 1 base and at J to 4 bases, leaving 3 bases not matched to a gene. The CDR3 loop is CASSLGTGLYGYTF. Here the CDR3 DNA reads TGTGCCAGCAGCTTAGGGACAGGTCTCTATGGCTACACCTTC.

The chain has TRBV16 and TRBJ1-6; D call uncertain. Germline-derived CDR1 and CDR2 are KGHSY and FQNENV. With 1 base removed from V and 9 bases from J, the gap between germline ends came to 10 bases. This CDR3 comprises 14 residues. The CDR3 here is CASSQLERSSPLHF. In DNA form, the CDR3 reads TGTGCCAGCAGCCAATTGGAGCGGAGTTCACCCCTCCACTTT.

The V gene is TRBV7-9, the J gene TRBJ1-2; D unresolved. The CDR3 covers 14 residues. Germline-derived CDR1 and CDR2 are SEHNR and FQNEAQ (reference sequence). V lost 1 base and J lost 3, with 9 bases in between. The CDR3: CASSLDEGYYGYTF. The CDR3, as DNA: TGTGCCAGCAGCTTAGACGAGGGCTACTATGGCTACACCTTC.

With respect to this clone: One end of the junction fails to match germline, which may point to a read error. The chain couples TRBV6-5 to TRBJ2-2; D remains ambiguous. Per the germline V gene, CDR1 is MNHEY and CDR2 is SVGAGI. The CDR3 runs 13 residues. For the CDR3, the DNA is TGTGCCAGCAGTTACTCGAACAACGGGGAGCTGTTTTTT. Residues: CASSYSNNGELFF.

The chain combines TRBV11-2 with TRBJ1-1; D unclear. There are 14 residues in the CDR3. Germline CDR1 SGHAT, CDR2 FQNNGV. The ends were cut back, 2 bases at V and 3 bases at J, with 10 bases in the middle. CDR3 nucleotide sequence: TGTGCCAGCAGCTTACCGGGTTCGGACACTGAAGCTTTCTTT. This codes for CASSLPGSDTEAFF.

V and J are TRBV4-1 and TRBJ2-7, with 8 bases fitting TRBD2. The ends lost 0 bases at V and 5 bases at J; junction bases unmatched: 12. This CDR3 spans 17 amino acids. Germline V gives CDR1 MGHRA, CDR2 YSYEKL. The CDR3 spells CASSQDISRGGRDEQYF. The DNA for the CDR3 is TGCGCCAGCAGCCAAGACATCTCCCGGGGGGGGCGTGACGAGCAGTACTTC.

V is TRBV18 and J is TRBJ2-5; 12 bases agree with TRBD2. The junction had 7 bases not matched to a gene; V was cut back by 1 base and J by 4 bases. Looked up from germline, CDR1 is KGHSH and CDR2 is LQKENI. The CDR3 extends over 17 amino acids. The CDR3 spells CASSPLRTSGVRETQYF. Here the CDR3 DNA reads TGTGCCAGCTCACCACTTAGGACTAGCGGGGTCAGAGAGACCCAGTACTTC.

This clone was seen only once. The chain combines TRBV18 with TRBJ2-1, with TRBD1 matching over 9 bases. CDR3 size: 15 residues. Unmatched junction bases numbered 7, after V lost 3 bases and J lost 7 bases. From germline, CDR1 is KGHSH and CDR2 LQKENI. The CDR3 DNA reads as TGTGCCAGCTCACCGAAGGACAGGGGTAGAAATGAGCAGTTCTTC. This encodes CASSPKDRGRNEQFF.

The J gene is TRBJ1-5, the V gene TRBV19; weak D call: TRBD1 (6 bases). The CDR3 is made up of 13 amino acids. Germline V CDR1 and CDR2: LNHDA, SQIVND (reference sequence). With 8 bases removed from V and 6 bases from J, the gap between germline ends came to 14 bases. Here the CDR3 DNA reads TGTGCCAGTGGGAACAGGGTGAGTCAGCCCCAGCATTTT. This translates into CASGNRVSQPQHF.

V usage is TRBV11-3 and J usage is TRBJ1-3; D unclear. Germline lookup yields CDR1 SGHNT and CDR2 YENEEA. The CDR3 contains 14 residues. V was shortened by 6 bases and J by 0 bases, with 9 bases between the two germline ends. CDR3 sequence (DNA): TGTGCCAGCAGTACCGGGGACTCTGGAAACACCATATATTTT. Protein sequence: CASSTGDSGNTIYF.